This T cell receptor (beta chain) originates from a study of blood T cell repertoires in COVID-19. Trimming at V came to 7 bases and at J to 5 bases, leaving 4 bases not matched to a gene. CDR1 is MNHNS and CDR2 is SASEGT in the germline V gene. This CDR3 comprises 13 residues. Sequenced by immunoSEQ multiplex PCR; TCRdb stores in-frame clones only, minus some. The repertoire includes 200,000 to 300,000 clones, 84% of them detected once, and around 9.2% sits in the top ten. The V and J genes are TRBV6-1 and TRBJ1-1, with TRBD1 matching 10 bases. This receptor was obtained from a human donor in a cohort sampled during active COVID-19. The sequencing sample was made of peripheral blood. The chain's CDR3 is CASNRQGATEAFF. The DNA of the CDR3 is TGTGCCAGCAATAGACAGGGGGCTACTGAAGCTTTCTTT.